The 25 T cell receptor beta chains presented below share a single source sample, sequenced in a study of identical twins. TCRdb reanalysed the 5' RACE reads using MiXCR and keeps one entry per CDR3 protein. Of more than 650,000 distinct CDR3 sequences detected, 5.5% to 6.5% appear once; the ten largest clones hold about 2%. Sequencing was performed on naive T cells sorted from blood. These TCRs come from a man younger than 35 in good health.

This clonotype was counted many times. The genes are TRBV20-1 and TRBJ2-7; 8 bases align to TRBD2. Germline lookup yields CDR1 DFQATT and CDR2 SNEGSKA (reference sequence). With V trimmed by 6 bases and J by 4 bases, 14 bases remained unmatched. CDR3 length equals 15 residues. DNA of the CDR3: TGCAGTGCCGTGCCCCAGGCTAGCGGGCCTTACGAGCAGTACGTC. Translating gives CSAVPQASGPYEQYV.

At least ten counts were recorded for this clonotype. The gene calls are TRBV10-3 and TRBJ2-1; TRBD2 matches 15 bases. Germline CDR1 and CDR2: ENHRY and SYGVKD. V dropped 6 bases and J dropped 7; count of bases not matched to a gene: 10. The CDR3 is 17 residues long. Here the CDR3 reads CAISGTSGRLTGNEQFF. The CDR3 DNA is TGTGCCATCAGCGGGACTAGCGGGAGGCTGACCGGAAATGAGCAGTTCTTC.

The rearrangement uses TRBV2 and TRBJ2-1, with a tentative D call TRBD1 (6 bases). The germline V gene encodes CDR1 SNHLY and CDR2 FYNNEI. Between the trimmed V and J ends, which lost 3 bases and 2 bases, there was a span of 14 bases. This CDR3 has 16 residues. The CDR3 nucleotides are TGTGCCAGCAGTGAGTACCGACAGGCCCCCTACAATGAGCAGTTCTTC. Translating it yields CASSEYRQAPYNEQFF.

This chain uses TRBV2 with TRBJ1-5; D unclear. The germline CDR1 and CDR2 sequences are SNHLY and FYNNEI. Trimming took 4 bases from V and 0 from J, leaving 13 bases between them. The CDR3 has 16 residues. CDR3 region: CASSVRRNYSNQPQHF. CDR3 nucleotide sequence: TGTGCCAGCAGTGTTAGGAGAAACTATAGCAATCAGCCCCAGCATTTT.

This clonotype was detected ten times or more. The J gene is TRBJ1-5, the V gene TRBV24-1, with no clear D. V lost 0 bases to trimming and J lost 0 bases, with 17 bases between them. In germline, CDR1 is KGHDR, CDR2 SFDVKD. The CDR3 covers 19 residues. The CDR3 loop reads CATSDLQVYSVNSNQPQHF. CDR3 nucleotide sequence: TGTGCCACCAGTGATTTGCAGGTTTACAGCGTCAATAGCAATCAGCCCCAGCATTTT.

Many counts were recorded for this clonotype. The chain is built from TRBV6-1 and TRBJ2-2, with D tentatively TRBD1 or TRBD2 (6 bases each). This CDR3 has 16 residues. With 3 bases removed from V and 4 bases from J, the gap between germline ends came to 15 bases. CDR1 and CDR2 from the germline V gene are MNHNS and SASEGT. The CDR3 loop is CASSEVWGAGTGELFF. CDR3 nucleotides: TGTGCCAGCAGTGAGGTGTGGGGGGCGGGCACCGGGGAGCTGTTTTTT.

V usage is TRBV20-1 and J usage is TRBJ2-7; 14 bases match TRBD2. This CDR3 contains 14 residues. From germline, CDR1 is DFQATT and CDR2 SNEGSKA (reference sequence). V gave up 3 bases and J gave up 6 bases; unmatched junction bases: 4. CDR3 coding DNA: TGCAGTGCTAGTGCCGGACTAGCGGGAGGCGAGCAGTACTTC. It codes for CSASAGLAGGEQYF.

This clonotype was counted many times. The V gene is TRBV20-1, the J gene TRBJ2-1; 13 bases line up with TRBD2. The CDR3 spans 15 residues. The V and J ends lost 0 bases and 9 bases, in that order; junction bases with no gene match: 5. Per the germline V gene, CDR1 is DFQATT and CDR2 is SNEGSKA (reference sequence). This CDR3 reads CSARDPGLAGSEQFF. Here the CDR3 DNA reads TGCAGTGCTAGAGATCCGGGACTAGCGGGAAGTGAGCAGTTCTTC.

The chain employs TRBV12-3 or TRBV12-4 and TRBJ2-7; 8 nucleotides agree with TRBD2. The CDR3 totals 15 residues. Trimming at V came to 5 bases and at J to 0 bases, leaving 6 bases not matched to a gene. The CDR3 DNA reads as TGTGCCAGCAGTCAGACTAGCGATGGCTCCTACGAGCAGTACTTC. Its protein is CASSQTSDGSYEQYF.

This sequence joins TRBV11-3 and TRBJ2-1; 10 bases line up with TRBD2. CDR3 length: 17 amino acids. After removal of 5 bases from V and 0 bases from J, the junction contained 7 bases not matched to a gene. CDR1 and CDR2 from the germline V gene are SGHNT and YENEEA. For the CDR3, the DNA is TGTGCCAGCAGCCAAGGGCTAGCGGGAGCCTCCTACAATGAGCAGTTCTTC. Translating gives CASSQGLAGASYNEQFF.

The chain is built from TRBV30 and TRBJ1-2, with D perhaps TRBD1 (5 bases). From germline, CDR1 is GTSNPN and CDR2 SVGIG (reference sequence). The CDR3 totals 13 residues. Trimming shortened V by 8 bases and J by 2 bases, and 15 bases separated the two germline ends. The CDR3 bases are TGTGCCCGGTACAGGTCGGAAAACTATGGCTACACCTTC. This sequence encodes CARYRSENYGYTF. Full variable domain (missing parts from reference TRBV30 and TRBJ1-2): SQTIHQWPATLVQPVGSPLSLECTVEGTSNPNLYWYRQAAGRGLQLLFYSVGIGQISSEVPQNLSASRPQDRQFILSSKKLLLSDSGFYLCARYRSENYGYTFGSGTRLTVV.

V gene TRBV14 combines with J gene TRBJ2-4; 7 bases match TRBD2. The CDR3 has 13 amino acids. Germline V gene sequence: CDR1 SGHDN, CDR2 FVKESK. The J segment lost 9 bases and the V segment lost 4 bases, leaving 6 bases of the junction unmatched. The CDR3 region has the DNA TGTGCCAGCAGCCCGGAGCGGGAAAGCATTCAGTACTTC. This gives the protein CASSPERESIQYF.

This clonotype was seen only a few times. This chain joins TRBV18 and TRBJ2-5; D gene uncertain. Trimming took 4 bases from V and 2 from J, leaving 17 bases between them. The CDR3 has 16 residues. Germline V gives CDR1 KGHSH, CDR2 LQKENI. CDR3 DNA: TGTGCCAGCTCACGTCCTTGGAGCAGGCAACAAGAGACCCAGTACTTC. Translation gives CASSRPWSRQQETQYF.

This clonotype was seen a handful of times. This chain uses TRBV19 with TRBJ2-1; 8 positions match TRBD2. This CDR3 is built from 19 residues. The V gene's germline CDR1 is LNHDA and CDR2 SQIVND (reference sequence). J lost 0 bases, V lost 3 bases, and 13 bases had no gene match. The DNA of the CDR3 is TGTGCCAGTAGTATGACTAGCGTAACCCTGCTTAGCTCCTACAATGAGCAGTTCTTC. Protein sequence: CASSMTSVTLLSSYNEQFF. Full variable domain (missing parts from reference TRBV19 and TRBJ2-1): DGGITQSPKYLFRKEGQNVTLSCEQNLNHDAMYWYRQDPGQGLRLIYYSQIVNDFQKGDIAEGYSVSREKKESFPLTVTSAQKNPTAFYLCASSMTSVTLLSSYNEQFFGPGTRLTVL.

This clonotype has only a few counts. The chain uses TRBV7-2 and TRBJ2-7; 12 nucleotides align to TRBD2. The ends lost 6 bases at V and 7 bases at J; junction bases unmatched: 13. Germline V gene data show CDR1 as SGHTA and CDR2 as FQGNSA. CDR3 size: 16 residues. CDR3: CASSLDGLAGSGEQYV. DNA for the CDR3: TGTGCCAGCAGTTTGGACGGACTAGCGGGATCTGGAGAGCAGTACGTC.

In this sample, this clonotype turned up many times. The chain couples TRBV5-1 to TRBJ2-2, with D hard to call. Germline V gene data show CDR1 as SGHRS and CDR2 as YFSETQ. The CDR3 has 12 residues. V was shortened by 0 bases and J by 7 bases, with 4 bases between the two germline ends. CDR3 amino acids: CASSLDSGELFF. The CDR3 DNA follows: TGCGCCAGCAGCTTGGACAGCGGGGAGCTGTTTTTT. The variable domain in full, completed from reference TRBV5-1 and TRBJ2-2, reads KAGVTQTPRYLIKTRGQQVTLSCSPISGHRSVSWYQQTPGQGLQFLFEYFSETQRNKGNFPGRFSGRQFSNSRSEMNVSTLELGDSALYLCASSLDSGELFFGEGSRLTVL.

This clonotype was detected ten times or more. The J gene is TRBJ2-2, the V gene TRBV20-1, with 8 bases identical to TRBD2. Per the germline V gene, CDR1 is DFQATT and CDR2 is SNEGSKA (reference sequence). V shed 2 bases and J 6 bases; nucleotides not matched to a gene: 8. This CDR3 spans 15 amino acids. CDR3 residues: CSARRSGSRAGELFF. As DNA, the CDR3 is TGCAGTGCTAGAAGGAGCGGGAGTCGAGCCGGGGAGCTGTTTTTT.

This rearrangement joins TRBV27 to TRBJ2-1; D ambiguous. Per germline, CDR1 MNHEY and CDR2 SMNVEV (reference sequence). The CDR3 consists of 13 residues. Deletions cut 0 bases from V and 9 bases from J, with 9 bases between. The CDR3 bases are TGTGCCAGCAGTTTATCGGTCGGGCGTGAGCAGTTCTTC. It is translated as CASSLSVGREQFF.

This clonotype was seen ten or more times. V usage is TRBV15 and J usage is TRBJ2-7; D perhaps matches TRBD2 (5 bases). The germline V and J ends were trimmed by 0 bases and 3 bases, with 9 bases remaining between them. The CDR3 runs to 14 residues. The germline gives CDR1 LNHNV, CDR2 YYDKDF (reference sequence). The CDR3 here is CATSRDGGNYEQYF. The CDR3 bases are TGTGCCACCAGCAGAGATGGAGGTAACTACGAGCAGTACTTC.

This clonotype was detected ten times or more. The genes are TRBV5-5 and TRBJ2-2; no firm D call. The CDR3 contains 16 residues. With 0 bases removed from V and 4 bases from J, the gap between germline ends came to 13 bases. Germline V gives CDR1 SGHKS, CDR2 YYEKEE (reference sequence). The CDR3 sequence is CASSLAVRLITGELFF. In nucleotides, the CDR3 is TGTGCCAGCAGCTTGGCCGTAAGGCTGATCACCGGGGAGCTGTTTTTT.

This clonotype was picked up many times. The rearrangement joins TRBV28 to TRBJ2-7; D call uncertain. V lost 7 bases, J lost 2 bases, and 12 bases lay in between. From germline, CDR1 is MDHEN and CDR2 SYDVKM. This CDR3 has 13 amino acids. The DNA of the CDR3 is TGTGCCAGCACCTCCTCCAGCACCTACGAGCAGTACTTC. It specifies CASTSSSTYEQYF.

CDR3 sequence: CASSRQRGSYEQYF. CDR3 DNA sequence: TGCGCCAGCAGTCGTCAGCGGGGCTCCTACGAGCAGTACTTC. The chain uses TRBV10-2 and TRBJ2-7; TRBD2 matches 7 bases. The V segment lost 5 bases and the J segment 0 bases; nucleotides outside the gene matches: 4. CDR3 size: 14 residues. The germline gives CDR1 WSHSY, CDR2 SAAADI.

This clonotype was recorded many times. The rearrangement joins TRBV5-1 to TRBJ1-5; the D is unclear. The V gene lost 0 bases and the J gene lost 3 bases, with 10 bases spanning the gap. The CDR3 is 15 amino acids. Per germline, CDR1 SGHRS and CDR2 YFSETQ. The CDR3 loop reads CASSLDGESNQPQHF. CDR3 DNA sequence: TGCGCCAGCAGCTTGGACGGGGAATCCAATCAGCCCCAGCATTTT.

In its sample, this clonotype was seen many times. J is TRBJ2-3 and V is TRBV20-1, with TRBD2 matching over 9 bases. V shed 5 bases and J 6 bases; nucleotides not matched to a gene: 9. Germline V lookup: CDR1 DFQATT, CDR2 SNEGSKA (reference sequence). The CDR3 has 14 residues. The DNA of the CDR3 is TGCAGTGCTCCTATAGCGGGAGCACTGGATACGCAGTATTTT. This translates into CSAPIAGALDTQYF.

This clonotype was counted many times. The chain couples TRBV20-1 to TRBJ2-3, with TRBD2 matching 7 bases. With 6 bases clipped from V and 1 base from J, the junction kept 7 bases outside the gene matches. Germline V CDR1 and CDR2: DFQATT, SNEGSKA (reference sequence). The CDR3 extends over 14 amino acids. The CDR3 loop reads CSASGDSGTDTQYF. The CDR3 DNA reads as TGCAGTGCCAGCGGGGACTCTGGCACAGATACGCAGTATTTT.